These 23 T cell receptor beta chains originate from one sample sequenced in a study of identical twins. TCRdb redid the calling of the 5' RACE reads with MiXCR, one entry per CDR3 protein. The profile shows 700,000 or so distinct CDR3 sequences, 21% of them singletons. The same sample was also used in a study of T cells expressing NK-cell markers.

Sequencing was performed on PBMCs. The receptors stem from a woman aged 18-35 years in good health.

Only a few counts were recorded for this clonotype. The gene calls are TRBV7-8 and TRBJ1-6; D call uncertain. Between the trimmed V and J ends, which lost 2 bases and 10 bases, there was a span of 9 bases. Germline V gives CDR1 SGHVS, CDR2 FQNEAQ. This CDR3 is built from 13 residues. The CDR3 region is CASSLSRASPLHF. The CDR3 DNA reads TGTGCCAGCAGCTTATCCCGGGCATCACCCCTCCACTTT.

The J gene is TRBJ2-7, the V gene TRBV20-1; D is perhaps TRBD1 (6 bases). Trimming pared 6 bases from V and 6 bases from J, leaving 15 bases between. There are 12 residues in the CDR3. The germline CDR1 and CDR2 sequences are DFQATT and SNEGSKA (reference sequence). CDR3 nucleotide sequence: TGCAGTGCCCTCACAGGGCAATCCGAGCAGTACTTC. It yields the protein CSALTGQSEQYF.

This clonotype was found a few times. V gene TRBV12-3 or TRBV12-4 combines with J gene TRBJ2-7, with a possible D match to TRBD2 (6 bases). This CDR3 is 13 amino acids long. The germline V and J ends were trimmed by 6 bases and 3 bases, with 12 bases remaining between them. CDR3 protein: CASRASAGYEQYF. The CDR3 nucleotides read TGTGCCAGCAGGGCTAGCGCGGGCTACGAGCAGTACTTC.

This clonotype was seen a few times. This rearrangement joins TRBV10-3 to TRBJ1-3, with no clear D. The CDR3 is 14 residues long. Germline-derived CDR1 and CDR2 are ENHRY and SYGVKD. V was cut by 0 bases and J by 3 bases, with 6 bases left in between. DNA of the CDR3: TGTGCCATCAGTGAGTCTACGGGTGGAAACACCATATATTTT. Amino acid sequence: CAISESTGGNTIYF.

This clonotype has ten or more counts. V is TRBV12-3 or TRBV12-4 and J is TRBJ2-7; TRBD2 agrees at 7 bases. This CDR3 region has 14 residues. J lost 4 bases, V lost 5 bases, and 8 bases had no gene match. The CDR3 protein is CASSRLAEGYEQYF. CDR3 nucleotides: TGTGCCAGCAGTCGACTAGCAGAAGGGTACGAGCAGTACTTC.

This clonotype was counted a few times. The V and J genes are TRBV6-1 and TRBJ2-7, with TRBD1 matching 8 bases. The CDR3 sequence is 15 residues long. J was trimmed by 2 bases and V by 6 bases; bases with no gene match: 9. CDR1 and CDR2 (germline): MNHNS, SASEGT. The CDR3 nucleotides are TGTGCCAGCAGCCAGACCTGGGGACAGGCCTACGAGCAGTACTTC. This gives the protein CASSQTWGQAYEQYF.

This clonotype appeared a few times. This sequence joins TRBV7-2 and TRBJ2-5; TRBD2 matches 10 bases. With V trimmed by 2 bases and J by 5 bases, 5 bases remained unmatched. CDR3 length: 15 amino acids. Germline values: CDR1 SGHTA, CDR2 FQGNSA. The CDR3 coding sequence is TGTGCCAGCAGCTTAACTAGCGGGGAGTGGGAGACCCAGTACTTC. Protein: CASSLTSGEWETQYF.

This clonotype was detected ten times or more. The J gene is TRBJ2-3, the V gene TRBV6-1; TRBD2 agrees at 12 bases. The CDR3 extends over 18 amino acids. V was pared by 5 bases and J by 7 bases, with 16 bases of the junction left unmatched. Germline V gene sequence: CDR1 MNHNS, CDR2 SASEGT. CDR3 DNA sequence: TGTGCCAGCAGTACCACGGGGATGGCTAGCGGGAGGGGGAATACGCAGTATTTT. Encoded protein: CASSTTGMASGRGNTQYF.

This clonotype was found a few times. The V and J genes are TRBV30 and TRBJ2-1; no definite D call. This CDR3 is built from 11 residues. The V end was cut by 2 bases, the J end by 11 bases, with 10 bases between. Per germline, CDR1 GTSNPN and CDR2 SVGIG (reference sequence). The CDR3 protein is CAWSPRSKQFF. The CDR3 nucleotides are TGTGCCTGGAGTCCCCGGAGTAAGCAGTTCTTC. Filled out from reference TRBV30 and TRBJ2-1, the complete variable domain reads SQTIHQWPATLVQPVGSPLSLECTVEGTSNPNLYWYRQAAGRGLQLLFYSVGIGQISSEVPQNLSASRPQDRQFILSSKKLLLSDSGFYLCAWSPRSKQFFGPGTRLTVL.

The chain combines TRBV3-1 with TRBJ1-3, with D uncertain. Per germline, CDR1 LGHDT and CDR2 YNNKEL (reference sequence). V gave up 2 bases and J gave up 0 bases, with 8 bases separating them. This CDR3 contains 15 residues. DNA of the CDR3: TGTGCCAGCAGCCAACCGGGGTACTCTGGAAACACCATATATTTT. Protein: CASSQPGYSGNTIYF.

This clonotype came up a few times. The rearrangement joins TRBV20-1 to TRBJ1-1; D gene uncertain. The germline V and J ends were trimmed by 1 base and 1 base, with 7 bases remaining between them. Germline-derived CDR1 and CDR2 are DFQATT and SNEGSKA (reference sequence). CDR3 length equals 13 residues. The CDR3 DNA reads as TGCAGTGCTAGAGCGGTGGGGAACACTGAAGCTTTCTTT. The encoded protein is CSARAVGNTEAFF.

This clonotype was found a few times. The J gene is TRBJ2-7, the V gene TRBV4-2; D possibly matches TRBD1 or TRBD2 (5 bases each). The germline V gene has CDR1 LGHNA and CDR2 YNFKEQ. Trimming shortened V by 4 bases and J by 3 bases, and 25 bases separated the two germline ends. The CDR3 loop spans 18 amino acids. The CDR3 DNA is TGTGCCAGCAGCCGAGGGGCTAGGCCCTCCTCATACATCTACGAGCAGTACTTC. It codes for CASSRGARPSSYIYEQYF.

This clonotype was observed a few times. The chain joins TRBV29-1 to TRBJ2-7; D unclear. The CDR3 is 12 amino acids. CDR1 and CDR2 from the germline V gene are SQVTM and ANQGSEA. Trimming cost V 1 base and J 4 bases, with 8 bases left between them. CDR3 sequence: CSVEGTDYEQYF. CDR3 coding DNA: TGCAGCGTTGAAGGGACGGATTACGAGCAGTACTTC.

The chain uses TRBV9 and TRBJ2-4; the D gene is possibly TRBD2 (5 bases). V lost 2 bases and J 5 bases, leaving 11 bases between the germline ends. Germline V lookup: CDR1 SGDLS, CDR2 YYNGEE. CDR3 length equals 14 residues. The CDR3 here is CASSVSGEQNIQYF. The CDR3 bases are TGTGCCAGCAGCGTCTCCGGGGAACAAAACATTCAGTACTTC.

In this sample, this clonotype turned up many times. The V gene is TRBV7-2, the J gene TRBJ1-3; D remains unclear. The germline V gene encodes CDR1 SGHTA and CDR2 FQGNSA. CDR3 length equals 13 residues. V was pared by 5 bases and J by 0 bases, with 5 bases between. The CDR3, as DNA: TGTGCCAGCAGCGCGTTCTCTGGAAACACCATATATTTT. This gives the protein CASSAFSGNTIYF.

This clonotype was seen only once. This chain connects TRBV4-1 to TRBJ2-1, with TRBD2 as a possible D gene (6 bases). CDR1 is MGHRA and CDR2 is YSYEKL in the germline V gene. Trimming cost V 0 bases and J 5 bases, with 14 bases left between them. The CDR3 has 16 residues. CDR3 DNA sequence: TGCGCCAGCAGCCAAGATTGGGGGAGGTTACACAATGAGCAGTTCTTC. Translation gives CASSQDWGRLHNEQFF.

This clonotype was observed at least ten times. CDR3 sequence reads: CSTWTGSTDTQYF. The DNA for the CDR3 is TGCAGCACCTGGACAGGTAGCACAGATACGCAGTATTTT. The chain is built from TRBV29-1 and TRBJ2-3, with 7 positions matching TRBD1. The CDR3 runs 13 residues. CDR1 and CDR2 (germline): SQVTM, ANQGSEA. The V and J ends lost 8 bases and 0 bases, in that order; junction bases with no gene match: 5.

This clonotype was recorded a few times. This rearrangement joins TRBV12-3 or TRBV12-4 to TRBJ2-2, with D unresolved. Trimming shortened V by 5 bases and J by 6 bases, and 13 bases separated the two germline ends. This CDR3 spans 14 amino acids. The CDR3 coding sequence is TGTGCCAGCAGTCCACCCCTTTGGGCCGGGGAGCTGTTTTTT. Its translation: CASSPPLWAGELFF.

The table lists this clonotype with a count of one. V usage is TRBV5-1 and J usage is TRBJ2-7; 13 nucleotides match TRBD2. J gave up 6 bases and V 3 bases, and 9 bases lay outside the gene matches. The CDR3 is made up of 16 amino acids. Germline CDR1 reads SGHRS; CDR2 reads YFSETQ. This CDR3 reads CASSSGTSGTGGEQYF. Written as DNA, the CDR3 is TGCGCCAGCAGCTCGGGGACTAGCGGGACGGGGGGCGAGCAGTACTTC.

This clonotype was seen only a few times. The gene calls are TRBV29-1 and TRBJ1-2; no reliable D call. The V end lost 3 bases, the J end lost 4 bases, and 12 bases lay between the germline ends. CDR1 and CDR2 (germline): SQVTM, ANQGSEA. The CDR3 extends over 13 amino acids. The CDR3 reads CSVESRSTYGYTF. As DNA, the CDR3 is TGCAGCGTTGAGTCCCGATCTACCTATGGCTACACCTTC.

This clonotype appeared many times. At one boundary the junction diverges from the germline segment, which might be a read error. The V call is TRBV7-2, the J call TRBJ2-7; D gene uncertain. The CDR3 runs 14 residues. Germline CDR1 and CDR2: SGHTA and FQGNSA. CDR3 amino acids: CASSLGLGSYEQYF. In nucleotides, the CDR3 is TGCGCCAGCAGCTTGGGATTAGGCTCCTACGAGCAGTACTTC.

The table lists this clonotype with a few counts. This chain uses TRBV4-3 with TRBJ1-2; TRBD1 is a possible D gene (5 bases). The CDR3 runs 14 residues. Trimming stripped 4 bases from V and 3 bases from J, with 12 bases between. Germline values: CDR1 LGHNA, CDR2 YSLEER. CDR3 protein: CASSPGDGHYGYTF. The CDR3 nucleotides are TGCGCCAGCAGCCCGGGGGACGGCCACTATGGCTACACCTTC.

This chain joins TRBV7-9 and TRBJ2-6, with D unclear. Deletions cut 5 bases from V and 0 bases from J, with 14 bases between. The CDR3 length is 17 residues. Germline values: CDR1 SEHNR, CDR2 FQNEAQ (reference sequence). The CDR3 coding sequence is TGTGCCAGCAGCCCGACGGGTAGAAGCTCTGGGGCCAACGTCCTGACTTTC. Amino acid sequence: CASSPTGRSSGANVLTF.